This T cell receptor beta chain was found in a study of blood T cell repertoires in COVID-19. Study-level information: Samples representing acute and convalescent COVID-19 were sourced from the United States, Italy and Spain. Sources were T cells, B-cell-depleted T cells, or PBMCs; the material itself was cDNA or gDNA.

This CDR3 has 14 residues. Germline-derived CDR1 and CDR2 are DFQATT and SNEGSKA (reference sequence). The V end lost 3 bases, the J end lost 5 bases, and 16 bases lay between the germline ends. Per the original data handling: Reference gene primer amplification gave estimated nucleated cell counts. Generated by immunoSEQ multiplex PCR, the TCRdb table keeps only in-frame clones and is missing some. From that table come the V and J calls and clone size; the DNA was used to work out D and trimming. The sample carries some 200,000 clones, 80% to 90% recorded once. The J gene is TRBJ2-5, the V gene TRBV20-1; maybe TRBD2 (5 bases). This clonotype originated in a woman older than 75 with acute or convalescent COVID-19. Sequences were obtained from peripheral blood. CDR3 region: CSASGFGGPETQYF. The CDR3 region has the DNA TGCAGTGCTAGTGGGTTTGGCGGGCCGGAGACCCAGTACTTC.